Shown below are 20 T cell receptor beta chains from a single sample sequenced in a study of OX40 agonist ivuxolimab in advanced cancers. Here immunoSEQ multiplex PCR was the method, and the copy in TCRdb shows in-frame clones only, minus some. The table has some 80,000 clones, about 83% seen once. Sequences were derived from CD4+ or CD8+ T cells sorted from blood, sampled in a trial of the OX40 agonist ivuxolimab. The receptors derive from an adult with an advanced solid tumor such as melanoma, head and neck, liver or kidney cancer.

The chain combines TRBV7-6 with TRBJ2-5; TRBD2 matches at 7 bases. From germline, CDR1 is SGHVS and CDR2 FNYEAQ. CDR3 length: 16 residues. V shed 5 bases, J shed 4 bases, and the junction held 13 bases outside the gene matches. CDR3 amino acids: CASSLRRAGQGETQYF. For the CDR3, the DNA is TGTGCCAGCAGCCTCCGACGAGCGGGGCAAGGAGAGACCCAGTACTTC.

CDR3 loop: CASSAQTNSPLHF. CDR3 nucleotides: TGTGCCAGCAGTGCACAGACTAATTCACCCCTCCACTTT. The chain combines TRBV6-1 with TRBJ1-6; no firm D call. The V end was cut by 4 bases, the J end by 6 bases, with 7 bases between. Germline V gene data show CDR1 as MNHNS and CDR2 as SASEGT. The CDR3 has 13 amino acids.

This clone came up once. This CDR3 reads CASSQEGQRGAQFQETQYF. Written as DNA, the CDR3 is TGCGCCAGCAGCCAAGAGGGACAGCGGGGGGCGCAGTTCCAAGAGACCCAGTACTTC. V usage is TRBV4-3 and J usage is TRBJ2-5, with 9 bases aligning to TRBD2. Looked up from germline, CDR1 is LGHNA and CDR2 is YSLEER. CDR3 length equals 19 residues. The ends lost 0 bases at V and 1 base at J; junction bases unmatched: 12.

The V gene is TRBV11-3, the J gene TRBJ2-7; perhaps TRBD1 as D (5 bases). The V end lost 0 bases, the J end lost 4 bases, and 7 bases lay between the germline ends. Germline lookup yields CDR1 SGHNT and CDR2 YENEEA. The CDR3 covers 13 residues. In DNA, the CDR3 is TGTGCCAGCAGCTTAGATCCAGGGTACGAGCAGTACTTC. It encodes CASSLDPGYEQYF.

The genes are TRBV5-4 and TRBJ2-3; D is unclear. Germline CDR1 SGHNT, CDR2 YYREEE (reference sequence). V lost 1 base and J 1 base, leaving 4 bases between the germline ends. The CDR3 spans 13 residues. The CDR3 loop is CASSLRGTDTQYF. In DNA, the CDR3 is TGTGCCAGCAGCTTGAGGGGCACAGATACGCAGTATTTT.

The chain employs TRBV5-6 and TRBJ1-5; D unresolved. The V gene lost 0 bases and the J gene lost 6 bases, with 10 bases spanning the gap. Germline CDR1 SGHDT, CDR2 YYEEEE. The CDR3 runs 14 residues. The CDR3 region is CASSLGVLSQPQHF. CDR3 DNA: TGTGCCAGCAGCTTGGGGGTGTTGAGTCAGCCCCAGCATTTT.

The chain recombines TRBV11-2 with TRBJ2-5; TRBD1 matches at 9 bases. V was clipped by 1 base and J by 0 bases; unmatched bases: 0. The CDR3 loop spans 15 amino acids. Germline V gene data show CDR1 as SGHAT and CDR2 as FQNNGV. CDR3 in DNA: TGTGCCAGCAGCTTAGGGGACAGGGACCAAGAGACCCAGTACTTC. Its protein is CASSLGDRDQETQYF.

V and J are TRBV11-2 and TRBJ1-3; D is uncertain. This CDR3 spans 13 amino acids. Germline assignment: CDR1 SGHAT and CDR2 FQNNGV. V was shortened by 0 bases and J by 3 bases, with 3 bases between the two germline ends. CDR3 region: CASSLDFGNTIYF. The CDR3 nucleotides are TGTGCCAGCAGCTTAGACTTTGGAAACACCATATATTTT.

This clone showed up just a few times. V gene TRBV7-8 combines with J gene TRBJ2-1, with TRBD2 identical over 14 bases. Germline V gene data show CDR1 as SGHVS and CDR2 as FQNEAQ. CDR3 length equals 15 residues. Trimming removed 2 bases from V and 9 bases from J; junction bases left unmatched: 3. The CDR3 nucleotides read TGTGCCAGCAGCTTAAGACTAGCGGGAGGGCGTGAGCAGTTCTTC. Translated: CASSLRLAGGREQFF.

J is TRBJ2-7 and V is TRBV5-1, with 12 bases lining up with TRBD2. The CDR3 length is 16 residues. Germline loops: CDR1 SGHRS, CDR2 YFSETQ. V was pared by 3 bases and J by 3 bases, with 7 bases of the junction left unmatched. The CDR3 protein is CASSSLTSGRGYEQYF. CDR3 nucleotide sequence: TGCGCCAGCAGCTCGTTGACTAGCGGGAGAGGCTACGAGCAGTACTTC.

J is TRBJ1-2 and V is TRBV6-5, with D hard to call. Germline-derived CDR1 and CDR2 are MNHEY and SVGAGI. Trimming took off 5 bases at V and 3 bases at J, with 10 bases between the two ends. CDR3 length equals 13 residues. CDR3 sequence reads: CASSPHKDYGYTF. The CDR3 DNA sequence: TGTGCCAGCAGTCCGCACAAGGACTATGGCTACACCTTC.

The chain recombines TRBV7-2 with TRBJ1-1; tentatively, D is TRBD1 (5 bases). CDR1 is SGHTA and CDR2 is FQGNSA in the germline V gene. The CDR3 runs 18 residues. Between the trimmed V and J ends, which lost 2 bases and 6 bases, there was a span of 25 bases. CDR3 in amino acids: CASSLPSRGGTGRSEAFF. Written as DNA, the CDR3 is TGTGCCAGCAGCTTACCATCTCGGGGGGGTACGGGTCGGTCTGAAGCTTTCTTT.

This chain uses TRBV4-1 with TRBJ2-7; D may correspond to TRBD1 or TRBD2 (6 bases each). This CDR3 comprises 15 residues. The germline V gene encodes CDR1 MGHRA and CDR2 YSYEKL. V was clipped by 0 bases and J by 3 bases, with 12 bases between them. The CDR3 reads CASSQEEGHFYEQYF. CDR3 nucleotides: TGCGCCAGCAGCCAAGAGGAGGGACATTTCTACGAGCAGTACTTC.

The J gene is TRBJ2-7, the V gene TRBV18; D is undetermined. The CDR3 has 13 residues. V lost 3 bases to trimming and J lost 4 bases, with 10 bases between them. CDR1 and CDR2 (germline): KGHSH, LQKENI. The CDR3 DNA reads TGTGCCAGCTCACCCCCTGGGAAATACGAGCAGTACTTC. Residues: CASSPPGKYEQYF.

On this clone itself: Different DNA sequences within this sample yield the same CDR3. The chain's CDR3 is CASSYSRAGTGELFF. CDR3 in DNA: TGTGCCAGCAGTTACTCGCGGGCCGGCACCGGGGAGCTGTTTTTT. The rearrangement links TRBV6-5 to TRBJ2-2; D is perhaps TRBD2 (5 bases). With 0 bases removed from V and 4 bases from J, the gap between germline ends came to 9 bases. The CDR3 runs 15 residues. The germline gives CDR1 MNHEY, CDR2 SVGAGI.

V is TRBV7-9 and J is TRBJ2-1; 8 nucleotides align to TRBD2. The CDR3 runs to 18 residues. Trimming removed 3 bases from V and 4 bases from J; junction bases left unmatched: 14. Looked up from germline, CDR1 is SEHNR and CDR2 is FQNEAQ (reference sequence). CDR3 sequence (DNA): TGTGCCAGCAGCTTGCAATACAGGGCTAGCGGGCTATACAATGAGCAGTTCTTC. It translates to CASSLQYRASGLYNEQFF.

This chain joins TRBV18 and TRBJ1-2; the D gene is possibly TRBD1 (6 bases). The CDR3 extends over 15 amino acids. From germline, CDR1 is KGHSH and CDR2 LQKENI. V shed 2 bases and J shed 1 base, with 11 bases lying between them. The CDR3 DNA reads TGTGCCAGCTCACCATTAGGACAGCATAACTATGGCTACACCTTC. It encodes CASSPLGQHNYGYTF.

The table lists this clone with many counts. The V gene is TRBV20-1, the J gene TRBJ1-2; D may be TRBD1 (6 bases). The length of the CDR3 is 11 residues. V shed 4 bases and J shed 8 bases, with 11 bases lying between them. The germline CDR1 and CDR2 sequences are DFQATT and SNEGSKA (reference sequence). DNA for the CDR3: TGCAGTGCTAATAGGGGGGAGGGCTACACCTTC. This encodes CSANRGEGYTF.

The chain combines TRBV4-3 with TRBJ2-1, with 9 bases identical to TRBD2. CDR1 LGHNA and CDR2 YSLEER come from the germline V gene. The CDR3 runs 14 residues. The trim removed 3 bases at V and 7 bases at J, leaving 4 bases unmatched. CDR3 in amino acids: CASSHLAGGNEQFF. CDR3 bases: TGCGCCAGCAGCCACTTGGCGGGGGGGAATGAGCAGTTCTTC.

The rearrangement uses TRBV4-3 and TRBJ1-5, with a possible D match to TRBD1 (5 bases). Germline V gene data show CDR1 as LGHNA and CDR2 as YSLEER. V shed 0 bases and J shed 4 bases, with 13 bases lying between them. The CDR3 length is 16 residues. The CDR3 reads CASSQDQGGRNQPQHF. The CDR3 coding sequence is TGCGCCAGCAGCCAAGATCAGGGCGGGAGGAATCAGCCCCAGCATTTT.